These T cell receptor beta chains were read from a single sample in a study of shared clonotypes between healthy human individuals. Measured with immunoSEQ multiplex PCR; TCRdb has only the in-frame clones, and not every one. The sample has about 680,000 clones; approximately 75% are singletons. The sequenced material came from memory CD4+ T cells sorted from blood. These receptors all stem from a woman aged 25 to 39 in good health. Each CDR3 is given with its conserved first and last residue. Size tells how often a clone was seen (once, few, many) or the class of an expanded clone, and some rows leave it out.

clone_size j_call v_call cdr3_length cdr3_aa
once TRBJ2-1 TRBV7-2 13 CASSVAGVIEQFF
- TRBJ1-5 TRBV6-6 15 CASSYSTGLGQPQHF
- TRBJ2-1 TRBV5-1 17 CASSRLAGGNSYNEQFF
few TRBJ2-4 TRBV28 16 CASSSKTYLAKNIQYF
- TRBJ2-3 TRBV6-6 14 CASTPVRGEDTQYF
- TRBJ1-4 TRBV7-7 15 CASSLGAATNEKLFF
- TRBJ2-7 TRBV2 14 CASRGQAYSYEQYF
- TRBJ2-7 TRBV4-2 14 CASSQDSRDSEQYF
- TRBJ2-7 TRBV25-1 13 CASSGAEGAYQYF
- TRBJ2-4 TRBV6-6 12 CASSSVRDIQYF
- TRBJ1-1 TRBV21-1 17 CASSTHRADHMNTEAFF
- TRBJ2-1 TRBV27 16 CASSLSGTGPYNEQFF
- TRBJ1-1 TRBV18 15 CASSPTDRKNTEAFF
- TRBJ1-2 TRBV18 13 CASSRPQGGGYTF
- TRBJ2-7 TRBV19 12 CASSRSDYEQYF
- TRBJ2-4 TRBV18 14 CASSKGQDVDIQYF
- TRBJ2-7 TRBV29-1 17 CSVKDFSGTSGSYEQYF
- TRBJ1-4 TRBV6-6 14 CASRRQETNEKLFF
- TRBJ2-7 TRBV28 13 CASSLSGPYEQYF
- TRBJ1-2 TRBV2 14 CASKRDRPNYGYTF
- TRBJ1-1 TRBV27 14 CASSLHGVRSEAFF
- TRBJ2-7 TRBV5-1 17 CASSLGLAGGFSYEQYF
- TRBJ2-1 TRBV7-3 14 CASSTGTSANEQFF
few TRBJ1-1 TRBV14 14 CASSPPGTGMNAFF
- TRBJ1-3 TRBV27 14 CASSPVASGNTIYF
- TRBJ2-3 TRBV18 15 CASSQDRGQQDTQYF
once TRBJ1-4 TRBV2 16 CASSLTGTVNNEKLFF
- TRBJ1-1 TRBV5-4 13 CASSLPGGGEAFF
- TRBJ2-7 TRBV2 14 CASSVLLAGNEQYF
- TRBJ2-7 TRBV6-6 14 CASSYGLTSSEQYF
- TRBJ1-4 TRBV11-2 14 CASRKGGIDEKLFF
- TRBJ1-1 TRBV4-1 15 CASSQPTTGNTEAFF
- TRBJ1-4 TRBV28 17 CASRSAGILLLNEKLFF
- TRBJ1-1 TRBV18 12 CASSPDRIEAFF
once TRBJ1-5 TRBV28 14 CASSLWDSNQPQHF
- TRBJ2-7 TRBV5-4 16 CASSAYRQGSRNEQYF
few TRBJ2-7 TRBV29-1 13 CSVEAGEGYEQYF
- TRBJ2-1 TRBV7-9 15 CASSSGQTRNNEQFF
- TRBJ2-1 TRBV5-5 15 CASSLSSGGTNEQFF
few TRBJ1-5 TRBV10-1 13 CASSPHSNQPQHF
- TRBJ1-3 TRBV28 15 CASVWGKRSGNTIYF
many TRBJ2-1 TRBV28 15 CASRSGTSGNNEQFF
few TRBJ2-7 TRBV9 15 CASSPQGLAVHEQYF
- TRBJ1-1 TRBV5-1 15 CASSLGSGVETEAFF
once TRBJ1-3 TRBV11-2 15 CASSLQQGSGNTIYF
- TRBJ1-2 TRBV10-1 14 CASSPDLTNYGYTF
- TRBJ2-2 TRBV7-8 13 CASRQGAIGELFF
- TRBJ1-3 TRBV5-6 16 CASSLAGPSSGNTIYF
- TRBJ1-3 TRBV2 15 CASSEQEGAGNTIYF
- TRBJ1-2 TRBV28 12 CASSTTKVGYTF
- TRBJ2-2 TRBV27 15 CASRRATSPTGELFF
once TRBJ2-1 TRBV5-1 15 CASSLGSGGYNEQFF